This TCR beta chain was recorded in a study of T cell repertoires in cytomegalovirus infection (dated by TCRdb to between 2019 and 2020). About the full investigation: The HLA type of each donor mattered for the analysis, because public TCR beta signatures pointed to carriage of CMV infection along with the matching HLA type. Results the study describes overall, beyond this receptor: Carriers of CMV infection plus the relevant HLA type were discriminated by the cumulative frequency of public TCR beta family members in the study cohort and in an independent roughly 340-donor cohort. The ex vivo response was dominated by HLA-C-restricted CMV-specific TCR beta clonotypes, and the single most frequent clonotype in two of eight donors was supplied by these HLA-C-restricted clonotypes.

CDR1 and CDR2 (MNHEY, SMNVEV) derive from the germline V gene (reference sequence). The V end loses 6 bases and the J end loses 8 bases, and a stretch of 13 bases separates them. The CDR3 runs 12 amino acids, cysteine and phenylalanine included. The retained sequence is limited to the CDR3, 36 bases, with the frame set at the first base. TCRdb names Illumina HiSeq 1500 as the instrument used. TCRdb reanalyzed the raw reads on its own, using fastp at Q25 for trimming and MiXCR for clone calling, and kept in-frame beta chains. Every CDR3 protein is listed once, alongside the most common genes and DNA of its rows. This sample gives more than 400,000 distinct CDR3 sequences in total; approximately 25% of them show up just once. The top ten constitute over 10% of the sample. This clonotype turned up a few times. It has no known antigen specificity. Base quality data are lacking; no much larger clone is found one base away.

Recombination connected TRBV27 to TRBJ1-1; the D gene remains uncertain. The TCR comes from a human donor in good health (CMV status not recorded). Some clones in this sample may be carry-over from other donors' samples. The source material was PBMCs. For the CDR3, the sequence is CASRHRPGEAFF. The bases read TGTGCCAGCAGACACAGACCTGGCGAAGCTTTCTTT.